The 5 T cell receptor beta chains given below trace back to one sample, sequenced in a study of T-cell reconstitution after alpha-beta-depleted transplantation in children (dated by TCRdb to the mid-2010s). The receptor library was made with PCR. Sequencing was carried out with an Illumina HiSeq 2500. Molecular barcoding was employed in the preparation of TCR libraries, with unique molecular identifiers being used to normalize TCRbeta repertoire quantification. Through fastp at Q25 and MiXCR, TCRdb rebuilt clones from the public reads, retaining in-frame beta chains. Rows are combined by CDR3 protein, so each entry shows the most common genes and DNA. This sample has about 400,000 distinct CDR3 sequences in its table, and over 20% of those were observed once. The leading ten clones occupy approximately 3.8% of the sample. The sample in question was PBMCs from the stem cell graft donor, obtained from the stem cell graft. The receptors were gathered from a human donor who donated a stem cell graft to a child with acute myeloid leukemia.

This chain joins TRBV7-9 and TRBJ2-1; 10 nucleotides align to TRBD2. Germline CDR1 and CDR2: SEHNR and FQNEAQ (reference sequence). The CDR3 sequence is 16 residues long. V shed 5 bases, J shed 6 bases, and the junction held 10 bases outside the gene matches. CDR3 sequence: CASSPKRVAGGNEQFF. In DNA form, the CDR3 reads TGTGCCAGCAGCCCCAAACGGGTAGCGGGAGGCAATGAGCAGTTCTTC.

This chain uses TRBV27 with TRBJ2-1, with TRBD1 matching 12 bases. Per the germline V gene, CDR1 is MNHEY and CDR2 is SMNVEV (reference sequence). J lost 10 bases, V lost 8 bases, and 18 bases had no gene match. The CDR3 consists of 17 residues. CDR3 protein: CASEVGGSGTGGREQFF. CDR3 nucleotides: TGTGCCAGCGAAGTTGGGGGGTCCGGGACAGGGGGCAGGGAGCAGTTCTTC.

In this sample, this clonotype turned up a few times. The genes are TRBV4-2 and TRBJ2-7, with 9 bases aligning to TRBD1. From germline, CDR1 is LGHNA and CDR2 YNFKEQ. The CDR3 has 15 amino acids. With 2 bases clipped from V and 6 bases from J, the junction kept 8 bases outside the gene matches. The CDR3, as DNA: TGTGCCAGCAGCCAACAGGACAGGGGAGTTGCCGAGCAGTACTTC. Translating it yields CASSQQDRGVAEQYF.

This clonotype was picked up a small number of times. The chain combines TRBV4-3 with TRBJ2-3; D may be TRBD2 (6 bases). Germline CDR1 reads LGHNA; CDR2 reads YSLEER. The germline V and J ends were trimmed by 0 bases and 8 bases, with 24 bases remaining between them. The CDR3 extends over 18 amino acids. The CDR3 DNA sequence: TGCGCCAGCAGCCAAGATACGGGTGCCTTTGGGGAAGCGGGTACGCAGTATTTT. Encoded protein: CASSQDTGAFGEAGTQYF.

This clonotype was seen more than once but under ten times. At one end, the junction sequence differs from germline, possibly due to a read error. The chain links TRBV7-7 to TRBJ2-7; D remains ambiguous. The CDR3 is 15 amino acids. CDR1 SSHAT and CDR2 FNYEAQ come from the germline V gene (reference sequence). CDR3 sequence: CASSQGNWGSYEQYF. DNA of the CDR3: TGTGCTAGCAGCCAAGGGAACTGGGGCTCCTACGAGCAGTACTTC. Variable domain in full (rest from reference TRBV7-7 and TRBJ2-7): GAGVSQSPRYKVTKRGQDVTLRCDPISSHATLYWYQQALGQGPEFLTYFNYEAQPDKSGLPSDRFSAERPEGSISTLTIQRTEQRDSAMYRCASSQGNWGSYEQYFGPGTRLTVT.